The clone carrying this T cell receptor beta chain was counted at least ten times. No antigen is known for it. A second PCR, run for roughly 6 to 11 cycles, used a sample-barcoded 5' primer plus a J-beta primer mix. TCRdb re-called the 5' RACE reads with MiXCR, one entry per CDR3 protein. In the table there are around 670,000 distinct CDR3 sequences, approximately 30% of which are singletons. This specimen belongs to a study of blood T cells in healthy people across ages. CDR1 is MNHEY, CDR2 SMNVEV, per germline (reference sequence). The CDR3 loop spans 14 amino acids. With 0 bases removed from V and 1 base from J, the gap between germline ends came to 6 bases. The study, taken as a whole, reports: Diversity was estimated from one million T cells, and these estimates were considered underestimates. The lack of PBMC sorting stopped any conclusive naive versus antigen-experienced comparison. The study found more naive CD4+ cells and higher diversity in long-lived than aged donors.

The origin of this receptor is a woman of 80 years or more in good health. The sample comprised blood. The gene calls are TRBV27 and TRBJ1-1; unclear D gene. DNA for the CDR3: TGTGCCAGCAGTTTATCAGCCCGGAACACTGAAGCTTTCTTT. Residues: CASSLSARNTEAFF.